Below, 9 T cell receptor beta chains from the same sample are listed, as sequenced in a study of T cells in Graves' hyperthyroidism and ophthalmopathy. The source material, RNA transcripts, was used to amplify TCR beta CDR3 regions. The HTBI set primed first-round TCR CDR3 RT-PCR. TCRdb passed the multiplex PCR reads through MiXCR, listing each CDR3 protein once. Among fewer than 500,000 distinct CDR3 sequences listed, about 14% were seen once. Material: blood. The source of these receptors is a man aged 25 to 45 with Graves' hyperthyroidism that later progressed to Graves' ophthalmopathy.

This clonotype occurred a few times. Its ends do not fully match the called genes, so a read error is possible. V is TRBV12-3 or TRBV12-4 and J is TRBJ2-1; TRBD1 matches at 10 bases. This CDR3 is 14 amino acids long. The CDR3 is CVSARDRGLNEQFF. Here the CDR3 DNA reads TGTGTCAGCGCCCGGGACAGGGGTTTGAATGAGCAGTTCTTC.

The CDR3 loop reads CASCGGLGNQPQHF. The CDR3 DNA reads TGTGCCAGCTGTGGGGGTCTGGGCAATCAGCCCCAGCATTTT. V gene TRBV6-1 combines with J gene TRBJ1-5; D perhaps matches TRBD1 (5 bases). The CDR3 extends over 14 amino acids. Germline V gene lookup returns CDR1 MNHNS and CDR2 SASEGT. Between the trimmed V and J ends, which lost 8 bases and 2 bases, there was a span of 13 bases.

As for this clonotype: A much larger clone is a single base away; this may be a read error. This chain uses TRBV7-9 with TRBJ2-1; no clear D gene. The V gene's germline CDR1 is SEHNR and CDR2 FQNEAQ (reference sequence). The CDR3 has 16 amino acids. This CDR3 is CASSLTARFPYNEQFF. CDR3 bases: TGCGCCAGCAGCTTGACCGCAAGGTTCCCTTACAATGAGCAGTTCTTC.

The sample holds many counts of this clonotype. The V gene is TRBV6-1, the J gene TRBJ2-1, with TRBD1 matching 9 bases. V trimming: 5 bases; J trimming: 2 bases; junction bases outside the gene matches: 4. Germline V gene data show CDR1 as MNHNS and CDR2 as SASEGT. The CDR3 runs 15 residues. CDR3 amino acids: CASSPTGGPYNEQFF. The CDR3 coding sequence is TGTGCCAGCAGTCCGACAGGGGGGCCCTACAATGAGCAGTTCTTC.

This clonotype occurred many times. The V and J genes are TRBV12-3 or TRBV12-4 and TRBJ2-5; possible D gene TRBD2, 6 bases. This CDR3 contains 13 residues. V lost 3 bases, J lost 4 bases, and 9 bases lay in between. The CDR3 region has the DNA TGTGCCAGCAGTTTGGGGCGGGGAGAGACCCAGTACTTC. This encodes CASSLGRGETQYF.

This chain connects TRBV20-1 to TRBJ1-1, with D possibly matching TRBD1 (5 bases). Trimming stripped 3 bases from V and 1 base from J, with 9 bases between. CDR1 and CDR2 (germline): DFQATT, SNEGSKA (reference sequence). The CDR3 sequence is 13 residues long. The CDR3 bases are TGCAGTGCTAGCCGGGACTGGAACACTGAAGCTTTCTTT. The encoded protein is CSASRDWNTEAFF.

This chain joins TRBV6-5 and TRBJ1-6, with D unclear. The V gene lost 0 bases and the J gene lost 7 bases, with 7 bases spanning the gap. The V gene's germline CDR1 is MNHEY and CDR2 SVGAGI. This CDR3 has 14 residues. For the CDR3, the DNA is TGTGCCAGCAGTTACTCCCGGAGGAATTCACCCCTCCACTTT. Protein product: CASSYSRRNSPLHF.

This clonotype was counted only a few times. This chain joins TRBV16 and TRBJ1-1, with 7 bases that match TRBD1. Unmatched junction bases numbered 9, after V lost 4 bases and J lost 4 bases. This CDR3 comprises 15 residues. Germline CDR1 reads KGHSY; CDR2 reads FQNENV. CDR3 protein: CASSPRQGRGTEAFF. The CDR3 nucleotides are TGTGCCAGCAGCCCCCGACAGGGAAGGGGCACTGAAGCTTTCTTT.

The chain carries TRBV20-1 and TRBJ2-3; no reliable D call. This CDR3 has 12 residues. From germline, CDR1 is DFQATT and CDR2 SNEGSKA (reference sequence). Trimming cost V 8 bases and J 2 bases, with 11 bases left between them. The CDR3 sequence is CSHQRDTDTQYF. The CDR3 DNA sequence: TGCAGTCACCAAAGGGACACAGATACGCAGTATTTT.